Listed below are T cell receptor beta chains from one sample, sequenced in a study of molecular identifiers for immune sequencing clone quantification. TCRdb re-derived calls from the PCR reads in MiXCR, one entry per CDR3 protein. The sample has fewer than 350,000 distinct CDR3 sequences; 24% are singletons. Specimen: naive CD8+ T cells from blood, with Jurkat cell RNA spiked in. These receptors were collected from a human donor in good health. Some libraries in this study had Jurkat cell RNA spiked in. CDR3s include the opening cysteine and the closing phenylalanine or tryptophan. The order of the fields is D gene, CDR3 length, V gene, clone size, J gene, CDR3 DNA, CDR3 protein. D genes are given only for firm matches. Size tells how often a clone was seen (once, few, many) or the class of an expanded clone, and some rows leave it out.

>TRBD1|14|TRBV19|few|TRBJ2-5
TGTGCCAGTACCAAGGACAGGGAGGTAGAGACCCAGTACTTC
CASTKDREVETQYF
>TRBD1|15|TRBV6-5|few|TRBJ2-7
TGTGCCAGCAGTCTCGGTAGACAGGGCTCGGTCGAGCAGTACTTC
CASSLGRQGSVEQYF
>TRBD2|16|TRBV5-1|many|TRBJ2-1
TGCGCCAGCAGCCCCGGTCCCGGACTAGAATACAATGAGCAGTTCTTC
CASSPGPGLEYNEQFF
>.|14|TRBV7-9|few|TRBJ2-1
TGTGCCAGCAGCTCGGGGTCCGCCTACAATGAGCAGTTCTTC
CASSSGSAYNEQFF
>.|13|TRBV20-1|many|TRBJ2-7
TGCAGTGCTAGAGATGGGATCTCCTACGAGCAGTACTTC
CSARDGISYEQYF
>.|16|TRBV7-2|many|TRBJ2-3
TGTGCCAGCAGCCGACTCAGGGGACCCCCCCCAGATACGCAGTATTTT
CASSRLRGPPPDTQYF
>TRBD2|16|TRBV12-3/TRBV12-4|.|TRBJ2-5
TGTGCCAGCAACCTAGGGGTAGCGGGACCCCAAGAGACCCAGTACTTC
CASNLGVAGPQETQYF
>.|14|TRBV11-2|many|TRBJ2-5
TGTGCCAGCAGTTACTGGCCCGAGAGGGAGACCCAGTACTTC
CASSYWPERETQYF
>.|12|TRBV24-1|many|TRBJ2-2
TGTGCCACCAGAGGGGTTGACGGGGAGCTGTTTTTT
CATRGVDGELFF
>TRBD2|18|TRBV2|many|TRBJ2-3
TGTGCCAGCAGTGAAACAAACCGACTAGCGGAGGCGGCAGATACGCAGTATTTT
CASSETNRLAEAADTQYF
>.|14|TRBV4-1|once|TRBJ1-5
TGCGCCAGCCGCCAAGGGACCGGGAATCAGCCCCAGCATTTT
CASRQGTGNQPQHF
>.|12|TRBV5-6|many|TRBJ2-7
TGTGCCAGCAGCTTAGAGCCCACCGAGCAGTACTTC
CASSLEPTEQYF
>TRBD2|16|TRBV12-3/TRBV12-4|few|TRBJ2-3
TGTGCCAGCAGTCCCGCCCGACTAGCGAGAGCAGGTACGCAGTATTTT
CASSPARLARAGTQYF
>.|14|TRBV9|once|TRBJ1-3
TGTGCCAGCAGCGTATCACACTCTGGAAGCACCATATATTTT
CASSVSHSGSTIYF
>.|15|TRBV12-3/TRBV12-4|many|TRBJ2-2
TGTGCCAGCAGTTTGGCCGCCCAAAACACCGGGGAGCTGTTTTTT
CASSLAAQNTGELFF
>.|15|TRBV30|.|TRBJ1-4
TGTGCCTGGAGTGTTATGGCAGGGAGGGAGGAAAAACTGTTTTTT
CAWSVMAGREEKLFF
>.|16|TRBV5-1|many|TRBJ2-7
TGCGCCAGCAGCTTGAGGTCGGGACTGGGGACCTACGAGCAGTACTTC
CASSLRSGLGTYEQYF
>.|13|TRBV5-6|.|TRBJ2-7
TGTGCCAGCAGCTTGTGGGGGTCCGACGAGCAGTACTTC
CASSLWGSDEQYF
>.|18|TRBV7-9|many|TRBJ1-2
TGTGCCAGCAGGCAAATTGGACAGCGGACGATCGCTAACTATGGCTACACCTTC
CASRQIGQRTIANYGYTF
>TRBD1|14|TRBV7-9|few|TRBJ2-2
TGTGCCAGCAGCCACCCGACAGGGACCGGGGAGCTGTTTTTT
CASSHPTGTGELFF
>TRBD2|12|TRBV30|.|TRBJ2-3
TGTGCCTGGAGTTGGACTAGCGTTATTCAGTATTTT
CAWSWTSVIQYF
>.|10|TRBV7-9|many|TRBJ1-6
TGTGCCACCACTTCTTCACCCCTCCACTTT
CATTSSPLHF
>.|17|TRBV20-1|.|TRBJ2-7
TGCAGTGTTAGAGATATTCGAGGAATACATAACCCCTACGAGCAGTACTTC
CSVRDIRGIHNPYEQYF
>TRBD2|15|TRBV7-8|many|TRBJ2-5
TGTGCCAGCAGCCAGGGGACTAGCGAAAAAGAGACCCAGTACTTC
CASSQGTSEKETQYF
>.|15|TRBV7-9|.|TRBJ2-7
TGTGCCAGCAGCCCCCCACAGGGACAAGGGTACGAGCAGTACTTC
CASSPPQGQGYEQYF
>TRBD1|14|TRBV29-1|many|TRBJ2-1
TGCAGCGTTGAGCCGGACAGGGCTTGGAATGAGCAGTTCTTC
CSVEPDRAWNEQFF
>.|13|TRBV7-9|few|TRBJ2-5
TGTGCCAGCAGCCCGGTCAAGGCGGAGACCCAGTACTTC
CASSPVKAETQYF
>TRBD2|15|TRBV30|.|TRBJ2-7
TGTGCCTGGAGTGTATATAGCGGGGGGGCCCACGAGCAGTACTTC
CAWSVYSGGAHEQYF
>.|16|TRBV27|.|TRBJ1-1
TGTGCCAGCAGTTTTCTGCCGGGGACGCCCTCCGTGGCAGCTTTCTTT
CASSFLPGTPSVAAFF
>.|14|TRBV4-1|.|TRBJ2-6
TGCGCCAGCAGCCAAGATCCTGGGGCCAACGTCCTGACTTTC
CASSQDPGANVLTF
>TRBD2|17|TRBV20-1|few|TRBJ2-1
TGCAGTGCTAGGATTACTAGCGGGCCAAGCTCCTACAATGAGCAGTTCTTC
CSARITSGPSSYNEQFF
>TRBD2|16|TRBV11-2|.|TRBJ2-5
TGTGCCAGCAGCTTACCTACTAGCGGGGGGCAAGAGACCCAGTACTTC
CASSLPTSGGQETQYF
>.|15|TRBV28|.|TRBJ2-1
.
CASSFGTGSYNEQLF
>.|16|TRBV27|few|TRBJ2-7
TGTGCCAGCAGTCCCGCCGGTGTGACAGCTCCCTACGAGCAGTACTTC
CASSPAGVTAPYEQYF
>.|15|TRBV9|many|TRBJ2-2
TGTGCCAGCAGCGTGGCGACATCTAACACCGGGGAGCTGTTTTTT
CASSVATSNTGELFF
>.|13|TRBV13|many|TRBJ2-7
TGTGCCAGCAGTTCAGGGCACTCCTACGAGCAGTACTTC
CASSSGHSYEQYF
>.|15|TRBV7-9|.|TRBJ2-1
TGTGCCAGCAGCTCCAACACGGTACCCTACAATGAGCAGTTCTTC
CASSSNTVPYNEQFF
>.|15|TRBV4-1|.|TRBJ1-1
TGCGCCAGCAGCCAAGTAGCAGGCATGAACACTGAAGCTTTCTTT
CASSQVAGMNTEAFF
>.|10|TRBV28|many|TRBJ2-1
TGTGCCAGCGGCCCTAATGAGCAGTTCTTC
CASGPNEQFF
>.|16|TRBV20-1|few|TRBJ1-5
TGCAGTGCTGAGTTACCCGCAGCCCTTAGCAATCAGCCCCAGCATTTT
CSAELPAALSNQPQHF
>.|14|TRBV12-3/TRBV12-4|.|TRBJ1-5
TGTGCCAGCACTAAAGGGGGGGAGAATCAGCCCCAGCATTTT
CASTKGGENQPQHF
>.|13|TRBV4-3|many|TRBJ2-7
TGCGCCAGCAGCCAAGGGTCGGATTACGAGCAGTACTTC
CASSQGSDYEQYF
>TRBD1|17|TRBV28|.|TRBJ1-1
TGTGCCAGCAGCCGACAGGGCCTTTCCATCATGGACACTGAGGCTTTCTTT
CASSRQGLSIMDTEAFF
>.|15|TRBV20-1|many|TRBJ2-7
TGCAGTGCTAGAGTAGACTTAAGGTCTCCCTACGAGCAGTACTTC
CSARVDLRSPYEQYF
>.|14|TRBV28|many|TRBJ2-7
TGTGCCAGCAGCCCAAGGACCCCCCTTCCCGAGCAGTACTTC
CASSPRTPLPEQYF
>.|15|TRBV29-1|many|TRBJ2-4
TGCAGCGTAAGAGGGGTGGCCTCGGCCAAAAACATTCAGTACTTC
CSVRGVASAKNIQYF
>.|16|TRBV4-3|few|TRBJ1-3
TGCGCCAGCAGCCAAGATCTGGCCAACTCTGGAAACACCATATATTTT
CASSQDLANSGNTIYF
>TRBD2|19|TRBV6-1|.|TRBJ2-2
TGTGCCAGCAGTGAAATTATCCCTTTGGCGGGAGGGCCCACCGGGGAGCTGTTTTTT
CASSEIIPLAGGPTGELFF
>.|14|TRBV25-1|many|TRBJ1-1
TGTGCCAGCAGTGAATATAGGGGCTCCACTGAAGCTTTCTTT
CASSEYRGSTEAFF
>.|16|TRBV4-2|.|TRBJ1-1
TGTGCCAGCAGCCAAGCGGGGGCCGGTATGAACACTGAAGCTTTCTTT
CASSQAGAGMNTEAFF
>TRBD1|15|TRBV12-3/TRBV12-4|many|TRBJ2-7
TGTGCCAGCAGTTTGGACAGGAGATTTACCTACGAGCAGTACTTC
CASSLDRRFTYEQYF
>TRBD2|16|TRBV20-1|.|TRBJ2-3
TGCAGTGCTAGAGGATCAGCGGGGGGCCCCACAGATACGCAGTATTTT
CSARGSAGGPTDTQYF
>.|18|TRBV7-9|.|TRBJ2-3
TGTGCCAGCAGCCCCGTTGTCTTCTCGGCTAGTCTTCCAGATACGCAGTATTTT
CASSPVVFSASLPDTQYF
>.|16|TRBV6-5|.|TRBJ2-7
TGTGCCAGCAGTTACCCGATTGGGGGGACCTCCTACGAGCAGTACTTC
CASSYPIGGTSYEQYF
>TRBD2|16|TRBV4-3|.|TRBJ2-7
TGCGCCAGCAGCTTTGCCGGGACTAGCGGGACCTACGAGCAGTACTTC
CASSFAGTSGTYEQYF
>.|14|TRBV10-1|.|TRBJ1-2
TGCGCCAGCAGACCGGGAGCCTGGTCGGACGGCTACACCTTC
CASRPGAWSDGYTF
>.|16|TRBV12-3/TRBV12-4|.|TRBJ2-5
TGTGCCAGCAGTTTAGCTTGGCTGAACCCTCAAGAGACCCAGTACTTC
CASSLAWLNPQETQYF
>TRBD2|21|TRBV6-5|few|TRBJ2-6
TGTGCCAGCAGTTACTCGTCGGTCGAGCGGGAGGGCCGGTCCGGGGCCAACGTCCTGACTTTC
CASSYSSVEREGRSGANVLTF
>.|14|TRBV29-1|.|TRBJ2-3
TGCAGCGTTGATAGCCGGTACGGCACAGATACGCAGTATTTT
CSVDSRYGTDTQYF